Following are 14 T cell receptor beta chains from one sample sequenced in a study of T cells in Graves' hyperthyroidism and ophthalmopathy. RNA transcripts were the template for amplifying TCR beta CDR3 regions. First-round RT-PCR of the TCR CDR3 relied on the HTBI primer set. TCRdb reanalysed the multiplex PCR reads using MiXCR and keeps one entry per CDR3 protein. The sample has 600,000 to 900,000 distinct CDR3 sequences; about 17% are singletons. The sample was blood. The receptors shown here come from a man aged 18 to 29 with Graves' hyperthyroidism.

The chain recombines TRBV27 with TRBJ1-2; the D gene is possibly TRBD1 (6 bases). The CDR3 totals 15 residues. The ends were cut back, 1 base at V and 8 bases at J, with 17 bases in the middle. Per germline, CDR1 MNHEY and CDR2 SMNVEV (reference sequence). The CDR3 DNA sequence: TGTGCCAGCAGTTTATTGGGGGGGCTATTCGACGGCTACACCTTC. Residues: CASSLLGGLFDGYTF.

This clonotype was found many times. J is TRBJ2-3 and V is TRBV11-2, with TRBD2 matching 13 bases. Unmatched junction bases numbered 10, after V lost 4 bases and J lost 6 bases. The CDR3 runs to 17 residues. The V gene's germline CDR1 is SGHAT and CDR2 FQNNGV. As DNA, the CDR3 is TGTGCCAGCAGCTACAGAGGACTAGCGGGAGTCGGGGATACGCAGTATTTT. Translated: CASSYRGLAGVGDTQYF.

This clonotype has at least ten counts. The rearrangement uses TRBV3-1 and TRBJ2-5; D is perhaps TRBD1 or TRBD2 (5 bases each). The germline V gene encodes CDR1 LGHDT and CDR2 YNNKEL (reference sequence). This CDR3 comprises 17 residues. Trimming pared 1 base from V and 4 bases from J, leaving 19 bases between. CDR3 amino acids: CASSQVMGPTRGETQYF. The CDR3 nucleotides are TGTGCCAGCAGCCAAGTGATGGGACCCACAAGAGGAGAGACCCAGTACTTC.

The gene calls are TRBV7-9 and TRBJ2-3, with D maybe TRBD2 (6 bases). The CDR3 loop spans 15 amino acids. Per the germline V gene, CDR1 is SEHNR and CDR2 is FQNEAQ (reference sequence). Trimming pared 5 bases from V and 2 bases from J, leaving 14 bases between. The CDR3 DNA follows: TGTGCCAGCAGCGCGGGACCGAGCCTCACAGATACGCAGTATTTT. Its protein product is CASSAGPSLTDTQYF.

In its sample, this clonotype was seen many times. This rearrangement joins TRBV2 to TRBJ2-3; D is unresolved. The germline V gene has CDR1 SNHLY and CDR2 FYNNEI. The CDR3 is 12 residues long. The V end was cut by 8 bases, the J end by 3 bases, with 9 bases between. The CDR3 loop reads CASVGGTDTQYF. Here the CDR3 DNA reads TGTGCCAGCGTAGGCGGTACAGATACGCAGTATTTT.

This clonotype appeared many times. The chain has TRBV5-6 and TRBJ2-1; the D is unclear. CDR3 length equals 12 residues. Germline values: CDR1 SGHDT, CDR2 YYEEEE. V was pared by 1 base and J by 6 bases, with 5 bases between. The CDR3 protein is CASSLRANEQFF. The CDR3 DNA sequence: TGTGCCAGCAGCTTGAGGGCCAATGAGCAGTTCTTC.

The chain couples TRBV25-1 to TRBJ2-7; 12 nucleotides match TRBD2. Looked up from germline, CDR1 is MGHDK and CDR2 is SYGVNS. The V segment lost 6 bases and the J segment 3 bases; nucleotides outside the gene matches: 6. The CDR3 loop spans 15 amino acids. CDR3 sequence (DNA): TGTGCCAGCAGCGTTGGACTAGCGGGAAACTACGAGCAGTACTTC. Protein: CASSVGLAGNYEQYF.

This chain uses TRBV11-2 with TRBJ1-5; D is possibly TRBD1 (5 bases). The germline gives CDR1 SGHAT, CDR2 FQNNGV. Trimming removed 2 bases from V and 3 bases from J, with 11 bases in between. This CDR3 has 15 amino acids. The CDR3 sequence: CASSLLGLPNQPQHF. As DNA, the CDR3 is TGTGCCAGCAGCTTATTGGGGCTTCCCAATCAGCCCCAGCATTTT.

This clonotype was detected ten times or more. The chain joins TRBV11-2 to TRBJ2-3, with D uncertain. The CDR3 has 17 residues. The ends were cut back, 2 bases at V and 3 bases at J, with 18 bases in the middle. From germline, CDR1 is SGHAT and CDR2 FQNNGV. The CDR3 coding sequence is TGTGCCAGCAGCTTATGGGCCCTGGCTGCGTTGACAGATACGCAGTATTTT. It encodes CASSLWALAALTDTQYF.

This clonotype was seen many times. V is TRBV7-2 and J is TRBJ2-3; D is ambiguous. Trimming pared 5 bases from V and 6 bases from J, leaving 9 bases between. The CDR3 has 12 residues. Germline CDR1 is SGHTA and CDR2 is FQGNSA. CDR3 coding DNA: TGTGCCAGCAGCGTCACGGCGGATACGCAGTATTTT. Encoded protein: CASSVTADTQYF.

This clonotype was counted only a few times. The chain is built from TRBV7-9 and TRBJ2-1; D gene uncertain. CDR1 is SEHNR and CDR2 is FQNEAQ in the germline V gene (reference sequence). The V gene lost 2 bases and the J gene lost 2 bases, with 10 bases spanning the gap. There are 15 residues in the CDR3. The CDR3 sequence is CASSLSGPPYNEQFF. The CDR3, as DNA: TGTGCCAGCAGCTTATCTGGGCCCCCCTACAATGAGCAGTTCTTC.

This clonotype was recorded many times. V gene TRBV5-1 combines with J gene TRBJ2-1; perhaps D is TRBD1 or TRBD2 (5 bases each). The CDR3 has 14 residues. Trimming left V 0 bases short and J 9 bases short, with 13 bases between. Germline V gene data show CDR1 as SGHRS and CDR2 as YFSETQ. DNA of the CDR3: TGCGCCAGCAGCTTGGGTGTGGGGGATGGTGAGCAGTTCTTC. This gives the protein CASSLGVGDGEQFF.

Many counts were recorded for this clonotype. This rearrangement joins TRBV3-1 to TRBJ2-1, with TRBD1 matching over 10 bases. The trim removed 4 bases at V and 7 bases at J, leaving 10 bases unmatched. Germline CDR1 is LGHDT and CDR2 is YNNKEL (reference sequence). The CDR3 length is 16 residues. CDR3: CASSLSGTGDWNEQFF. The CDR3, as DNA: TGTGCCAGCAGCCTCTCCGGGACAGGGGATTGGAATGAGCAGTTCTTC.

This clonotype showed up many times. V is TRBV20-1 and J is TRBJ2-7, with D tentatively TRBD1 (6 bases). The CDR3 is 15 residues long. Germline CDR1 is DFQATT and CDR2 is SNEGSKA (reference sequence). V gave up 2 bases and J gave up 7 bases, with 21 bases separating them. CDR3 nucleotide sequence: TGCAGTGCTAGATTAAGACAGGCGAGATGGGAGGAGCAGTACTTC. It specifies CSARLRQARWEEQYF.